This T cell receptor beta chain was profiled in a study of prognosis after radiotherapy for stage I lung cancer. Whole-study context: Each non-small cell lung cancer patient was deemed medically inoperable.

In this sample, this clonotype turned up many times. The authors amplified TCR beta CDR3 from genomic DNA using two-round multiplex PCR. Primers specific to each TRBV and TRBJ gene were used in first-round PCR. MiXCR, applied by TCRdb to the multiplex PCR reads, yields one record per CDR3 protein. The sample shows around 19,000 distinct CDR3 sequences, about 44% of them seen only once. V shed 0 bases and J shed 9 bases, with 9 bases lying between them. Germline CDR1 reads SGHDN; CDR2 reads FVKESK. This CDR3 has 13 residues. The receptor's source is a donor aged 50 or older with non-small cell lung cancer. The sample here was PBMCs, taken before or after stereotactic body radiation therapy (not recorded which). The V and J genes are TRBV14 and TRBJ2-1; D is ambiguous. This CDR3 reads CASSQDLAGEQFF. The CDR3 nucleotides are TGTGCCAGCAGCCAAGATCTGGCAGGTGAGCAGTTCTTC.